This entry is about one TCR beta chain. This clone came up a few times. This clone's antigen is unknown. No per-base quality is available; no much larger clone lies one base away. This entry belongs to a study of beta chain features in type 1 diabetes (dated by TCRdb to the late 2010s). Regarding the research as a whole: No differences in mean age, gender distribution, total cell number or subset yield were found between patients and healthy donors. The study compared TCRB repertoires of sorted circulating CD4+ T cell subsets between recently diagnosed type 1 diabetes patients and matched healthy donors. Naive and central memory subsets were obtained from all 30 or so donors, but regulatory and stem cell-like memory subsets were isolated from only 8 patients and 8 healthy donors. A total of about 110,000,000 sorted cells were examined across all samples, and a strong correlation was observed between cell number per subset and RNA yield. Study-wide findings and limitations: Shorter templates might be favored by PCR, yet because patient and control samples were amplified and corrected together, any such skew would affect both groups equally. Only small numbers of individuals were included in the HLA sub-analyses, which left unresolved whether HLA type had any influence on TCRB rearrangement. A moderate but significant shortening of TCRB CDR3 length was observed in type 1 diabetes patients in all four CD4+ subsets. Because cDNA was sequenced instead of genomic DNA, highly expressing activated cells could be over-represented, though the groups showed no difference in activation or CD3 levels. Naive, central memory and regulatory TCRB repertoires appeared to be more alike among patients than among healthy donors. At VDJ recombination sites, patients with type 1 diabetes made fewer insertions and deleted more nucleotides, a pattern implying thymic rearrangement abnormalities.

A single peripheral blood draw of around 120 mL on average was collected from each donor into heparinised tubes. A BD FACSAria II was used to sort naive, central memory, regulatory and stem cell-like memory CD4+ T cells with a panel that included CD45RO, CCR7, CD25, CD127, CD95 and CD27. Every sorted population had a purity above 95%. PBMCs were isolated immediately by Lymphoprep density gradient centrifugation and stained directly without culture. Samples were stained and sorted in pairs, with one healthy donor and one patient per experiment, so that batch effects were minimized. From the cysteine through the phenylalanine, the CDR3 covers 14 amino acids. Only the CDR3 DNA is retained, 42 bases long and in frame from the first base. CDR1 is given as SGHTA and CDR2 as FQGNSA, both from the germline V gene. V is pared back by 2 bases and J by 5 bases, with 13 bases lying between the germline termini.

The High Capacity cDNA Reverse Transcription Kit was used to reverse transcribe all of the isolated RNA, meaning that expressed TCRB transcripts were what got sequenced. Naive, central memory and regulatory T cell samples underwent deep immunoSEQ sequencing, averaging roughly 3.5 million total reads per sample. Sorted cells were lysed in RLT buffer and RNA was extracted with DNase-treated RNeasy Micro or Mini kits, depending on cell number. Each cell subset was processed separately to prevent cross-contamination, with patient and healthy donor samples processed together. The immunoSEQ multiplex PCR was used to amplify TCRB sequences from cDNA, generating 87-bp fragments that spanned the CDR3 region. Amplicons were sequenced on the Illumina HiSeq platform. Regarding the original processing steps: Synthetic template baselines were used to correct PCR bias computationally, reads within Hamming distance 2 were collapsed together, and singletons that could not be merged were discarded. Reads were aligned against IMGT so that V, D and J genes, CDR3 length and insertions or deletions at six rearrangement sites could be assigned. Within each subset, clonotype counts were normalized to sorted cell number, after which true diversity and Gini coefficients were computed with the tcR R package. Repertoire sharing was quantified using the overlap coefficient calculated on TCRB nucleotide sequences. The clones in this table, taken by TCRdb from immuneACCESS, are in-frame only. Not every clone is retained; where verified, under half of the shortfall comes from an unresolved V gene, and the cause of the rest is unknown. V, J and clone size derive from that table, while D and trimming were established from the DNA sequence. The sample has roughly 160,000 clones on record, 6.5% to 9.5% of them singletons. Together, the top ten hold about 0.95% of the sample.

The sample consisted of central memory CD4+ T cells from blood. The chain employs TRBV7-2 and TRBJ2-7, with TRBD1 as a weak D call on 6 bases. The clonotype was recovered from a middle-aged woman with type 1 diabetes. The DNA sequence is as follows: TGTGCCAGCAGCTTACAGGGGATAGTCCACGAGCAGTACTTC. Its amino acids are CASSLQGIVHEQYF.